These 28 T cell receptor beta chains were sequenced from one sample in a study of regulatory T cells in long-lasting Graves disease. This sample's time point: persistent/refractory GD, antithyroid drugs over 5 years with positive TRAb. RNA isolated from PBMCs was used to make the TCR library. The TCR beta library used iRepertoire HTBI primers with Arm-PCR amplification of CDR3. TCRdb analysed the multiplex PCR reads with MiXCR anew, one entry per CDR3 protein. This repertoire shows under 450,000 distinct CDR3 sequences, more than 20% found once; its top ten account for 28%. This material consisted of peripheral blood mononuclear cells (PBMCs), taken when the disease was refractory, from a patient treated with antithyroid drugs. The receptors were sampled from a woman in her thirties or forties with Graves disease.

This clonotype was recorded at least ten times. V usage is TRBV7-8 and J usage is TRBJ2-5; D not resolved. Germline CDR1 and CDR2: SGHVS and FQNEAQ. CDR3 length: 16 amino acids. Deletions cut 2 bases from V and 5 bases from J, with 18 bases between. This chain's CDR3 is CASSLQADPSGETQYF. CDR3 coding DNA: TGTGCCAGCAGCTTACAGGCGGATCCTTCGGGCGAGACCCAGTACTTC.

DNA for the CDR3: TGTGCCAGCAGCGCAGGCGGACAGGGCGGCGAGACCCAGTACTTC. Amino acid sequence: CASSAGGQGGETQYF. This chain links TRBV7-2 with TRBJ2-5; TRBD1 matches 8 bases. This CDR3 region has 15 residues. With V trimmed by 5 bases and J by 5 bases, 10 bases remained unmatched. Germline CDR1 reads SGHTA; CDR2 reads FQGNSA.

This clonotype appeared a few times. This sequence joins TRBV11-2 and TRBJ2-7, with D maybe TRBD2 (6 bases). Germline V gene sequence: CDR1 SGHAT, CDR2 FQNNGV. The ends were cut back, 0 bases at V and 4 bases at J, with 13 bases in the middle. The CDR3 length is 15 residues. Here the CDR3 reads CASSLDPRLGYEQYF. CDR3 sequence (DNA): TGTGCCAGCAGCTTAGATCCGAGACTAGGGTACGAGCAGTACTTC.

This chain uses TRBV9 with TRBJ1-1, with TRBD1 matching over 7 bases. Unmatched junction bases numbered 4, after V lost 0 bases and J lost 5 bases. Germline CDR1 SGDLS, CDR2 YYNGEE. The CDR3 length is 14 residues. The CDR3 region is CASSVGQGWTEAFF. CDR3 DNA: TGTGCCAGCAGCGTAGGACAGGGCTGGACTGAAGCTTTCTTT.

This clonotype was seen at least ten times. The rearrangement uses TRBV12-3 or TRBV12-4 and TRBJ2-2; 12 bases map to TRBD2. The CDR3 length is 16 residues. V gave up 4 bases and J gave up 0 bases; unmatched junction bases: 0. CDR3: CASSWTSGTNTGELFF. The CDR3 DNA reads TGTGCCAGCAGTTGGACTAGCGGGACGAACACCGGGGAGCTGTTTTTT.

The genes are TRBV18 and TRBJ2-7; D is unresolved. V lost 2 bases, J lost 2 bases, and 13 bases lay in between. Germline CDR1 is KGHSH and CDR2 is LQKENI. The CDR3 runs to 15 residues. Here the CDR3 DNA reads TGTGCCAGCTCACCAGGAACAGCGAACCCCTACGAGCAGTACTTC. Translation: CASSPGTANPYEQYF.

The chain carries TRBV19 and TRBJ2-7; a possible D gene is TRBD1 (6 bases). Deletions cut 4 bases from V and 3 bases from J, with 16 bases between. This CDR3 region has 15 residues. Germline V gene lookup returns CDR1 LNHDA and CDR2 SQIVND (reference sequence). For the CDR3, the DNA is TGTGCCAGTAGTACCCGTCAGGGGTCTCACTACGAGCAGTACTTC. This sequence encodes CASSTRQGSHYEQYF.

This clonotype was seen repeatedly, ten times or more. This chain links TRBV30 with TRBJ1-6, with D hard to call. The germline V gene has CDR1 GTSNPN and CDR2 SVGIG (reference sequence). The V gene lost 1 base and the J gene lost 7 bases, with 11 bases spanning the gap. This CDR3 contains 14 residues. CDR3 amino acids: CAWSGWEWNSPLHF. The CDR3 region has the DNA TGTGCCTGGAGTGGATGGGAATGGAATTCACCCCTCCACTTT.

This clonotype was seen many times. V usage is TRBV28 and J usage is TRBJ2-7; 8 positions agree with TRBD2. Germline V gives CDR1 MDHEN, CDR2 SYDVKM. There are 16 residues in the CDR3. The J segment lost 0 bases and the V segment lost 3 bases, leaving 7 bases of the junction unmatched. CDR3 region: CASSFPQRGTSYEQYF. The CDR3, as DNA: TGTGCCAGCAGTTTTCCCCAGCGGGGGACCTCCTACGAGCAGTACTTC.

This chain links TRBV15 with TRBJ1-5; TRBD1 might be the D (5 bases). The CDR3 is made up of 14 amino acids. Trimming took 5 bases from V and 4 from J, leaving 12 bases between them. Per germline, CDR1 LNHNV and CDR2 YYDKDF (reference sequence). This CDR3 reads CATSRGAVNQPQHF. CDR3 sequence (DNA): TGTGCCACCAGCCGCGGGGCTGTTAATCAGCCCCAGCATTTT.

The rearrangement joins TRBV6-1 to TRBJ2-5; the D is unclear. The ends were cut back, 6 bases at V and 5 bases at J, with 10 bases in the middle. CDR3 length: 12 amino acids. Germline V lookup: CDR1 MNHNS, CDR2 SASEGT. DNA for the CDR3: TGTGCCAGCAGCGGAGATTTCGAGACCCAGTACTTC. Protein sequence: CASSGDFETQYF.

The chain recombines TRBV28 with TRBJ1-1; D is ambiguous. V lost 7 bases and J lost 5, with 17 bases in between. This CDR3 contains 14 residues. Germline V gene data show CDR1 as MDHEN and CDR2 as SYDVKM. The chain's CDR3 is CASTTGGPGTEAFF. The CDR3, as DNA: TGTGCCAGCACCACGGGAGGGCCGGGGACTGAAGCTTTCTTT.

This clonotype occurred many times. This rearrangement joins TRBV28 to TRBJ2-5; 7 bases match TRBD1. Germline CDR1 MDHEN, CDR2 SYDVKM. The CDR3 spans 16 residues. Trimming at V came to 2 bases and at J to 6 bases, leaving 12 bases not matched to a gene. This chain's CDR3 is CASSLLSTGSRQTQYF. The CDR3 DNA is TGTGCCAGCAGTTTACTGTCGACAGGGTCTCGTCAGACCCAGTACTTC. Variable domain in full (rest from reference TRBV28 and TRBJ2-5): DVKVTQSSRYLVKRTGEKVFLECVQDMDHENMFWYRQDPGLGLRLIYFSYDVKMKEKGDIPEGYSVSREKKERFSLILESASTNQTSMYLCASSLLSTGSRQTQYFGPGTRLLVL.

This clonotype was seen at least ten times. V is TRBV28 and J is TRBJ1-1; 10 nucleotides match TRBD1. Germline CDR1 reads MDHEN; CDR2 reads SYDVKM. The CDR3 runs 13 residues. V gave up 11 bases and J gave up 8 bases; unmatched junction bases: 11. The CDR3 here is CAGEDRGGLEAFF. The CDR3 region has the DNA TGTGCCGGCGAGGACAGGGGGGGACTAGAAGCTTTCTTT.

V and J are TRBV2 and TRBJ1-1; 7 nucleotides agree with TRBD1. Germline values: CDR1 SNHLY, CDR2 FYNNEI. The junction had 6 bases not matched to a gene; V was cut back by 1 base and J by 1 base. The CDR3 runs to 16 residues. This CDR3 reads CASSEVGAGGNTEAFF. DNA of the CDR3: TGTGCCAGCAGTGAAGTCGGGGCAGGGGGGAACACTGAAGCTTTCTTT.

The rearrangement joins TRBV15 to TRBJ2-5; unclear D gene. The length of the CDR3 is 15 residues. The V gene lost 1 base and the J gene lost 3 bases, with 12 bases spanning the gap. The germline gives CDR1 LNHNV, CDR2 YYDKDF (reference sequence). The CDR3 here is CATSRVGSRKETQYF. DNA for the CDR3: TGTGCCACCAGCAGAGTGGGCAGTCGGAAAGAGACCCAGTACTTC.

There are a few counts of this clonotype. V gene TRBV7-2 combines with J gene TRBJ2-3; 11 nucleotides match TRBD2. This CDR3 region has 15 residues. Trimming took 2 bases from V and 5 from J; bases not matched to a gene: 3. Germline-derived CDR1 and CDR2 are SGHTA and FQGNSA. The CDR3 sequence is CASSLLLAGVDTQYF. The CDR3 nucleotides are TGTGCCAGCAGCTTACTACTAGCGGGAGTAGATACGCAGTATTTT.

This clonotype was recorded at least ten times. This rearrangement joins TRBV28 to TRBJ2-5, with D maybe TRBD1 (6 bases). With 10 bases removed from V and 2 bases from J, the gap between germline ends came to 14 bases. Per the germline V gene, CDR1 is MDHEN and CDR2 is SYDVKM. The CDR3 extends over 13 amino acids. CDR3 sequence: CATLNDRQETQYF. The CDR3 DNA follows: TGTGCCACCCTGAACGACAGGCAAGAGACCCAGTACTTC.

This clonotype was recorded a few times. The J gene is TRBJ1-5, the V gene TRBV19; D not certain. This CDR3 contains 13 residues. Trimming removed 8 bases from V and 6 bases from J, with 14 bases in between. Germline lookup yields CDR1 LNHDA and CDR2 SQIVND (reference sequence). Here the CDR3 DNA reads TGTGCCAGTGCCGACGGACCCCCTCAGCCCCAGCATTTT. Protein product: CASADGPPQPQHF.

V is TRBV20-1 and J is TRBJ1-2; D might be TRBD1 (5 bases). CDR3 length equals 15 residues. V was cut by 0 bases and J by 3 bases, with 14 bases left in between. In germline, CDR1 is DFQATT, CDR2 SNEGSKA (reference sequence). The DNA for the CDR3 is TGCAGTGCTAGAGATGGGGGTCGGTGGGACTATGGCTACACCTTC. Its translation: CSARDGGRWDYGYTF.

In this sample, this clonotype turned up many times. The chain carries TRBV27 and TRBJ1-1; 7 bases line up with TRBD1. CDR1 and CDR2 from the germline V gene are MNHEY and SMNVEV (reference sequence). This CDR3 is 15 amino acids long. The junction had 5 bases not matched to a gene; V was cut back by 4 bases and J by 0 bases. CDR3 loop: CASSWDRGMNTEAFF. The DNA for the CDR3 is TGTGCCAGCAGTTGGGACAGAGGGATGAACACTGAAGCTTTCTTT.

This clonotype was counted ten times or more. The chain has TRBV2 and TRBJ1-5; TRBD1 might be the D (5 bases). Trimming took 1 base from V and 4 from J, leaving 17 bases between them. From germline, CDR1 is SNHLY and CDR2 FYNNEI. The CDR3 has 17 amino acids. The CDR3 DNA sequence: TGTGCCAGCAGTGAAGACGGGCCCAATAAGGGGAATCAGCCCCAGCATTTT. Its translation: CASSEDGPNKGNQPQHF.

This clonotype appeared many times. The chain has TRBV12-3 or TRBV12-4 and TRBJ2-5; TRBD1 or TRBD2 may be the D gene (6 bases each). The CDR3 spans 13 residues. Trimming cost V 7 bases and J 5 bases, with 14 bases left between them. For the CDR3, the DNA is TGTGCCAGCACTTACCAGGGGACTGAGACCCAGTACTTC. Its protein is CASTYQGTETQYF.

The rearrangement joins TRBV20-1 to TRBJ2-2, with 12 bases matching TRBD2. The CDR3 runs to 18 residues. V trimming: 1 base; J trimming: 7 bases; junction bases outside the gene matches: 13. Germline V CDR1 and CDR2: DFQATT, SNEGSKA (reference sequence). Written as DNA, the CDR3 is TGCAGTGCTAGAGTCGGAAGCGAGCTAGCGGGAGGGAGCGGGGAGCTGTTTTTT. Translation: CSARVGSELAGGSGELFF.

This clonotype was seen ten or more times. The genes are TRBV6-1 and TRBJ1-1, with 9 bases that match TRBD1. The CDR3 contains 16 residues. Germline CDR1 MNHNS, CDR2 SASEGT. J lost 0 bases, V lost 6 bases, and 8 bases had no gene match. The CDR3 coding sequence is TGTGCCAGCAGGGGACAGGGACCCAACCTGAACACTGAAGCTTTCTTT. Translated: CASRGQGPNLNTEAFF.

This clonotype was picked up a small number of times. The chain's CDR3 is CASSFEEGQPQHF. The DNA for the CDR3 is TGTGCCAGCAGTTTTGAGGAAGGGCAGCCCCAGCATTTT. The V call is TRBV12-3 or TRBV12-4, the J call TRBJ1-5; D gene unclear. This CDR3 region has 13 residues. V shed 3 bases and J shed 7 bases, with 10 bases lying between them.

This clonotype has just a few counts. The V gene is TRBV6-5, the J gene TRBJ1-1, with 8 bases matching TRBD1. This CDR3 contains 16 residues. V trimming: 1 base; J trimming: 4 bases; junction bases outside the gene matches: 8. CDR1 and CDR2 from the germline V gene are MNHEY and SVGAGI. For the CDR3, the DNA is TGTGCCAGCAGTTACTACCAGACAGGGGCCCTCACTGAAGCTTTCTTT. Its translation: CASSYYQTGALTEAFF.

This clonotype appeared a few times. The chain carries TRBV19 and TRBJ1-2; tentative D call: TRBD1 (5 bases). The CDR3 is 15 amino acids. The germline V gene has CDR1 LNHDA and CDR2 SQIVND (reference sequence). V was pared by 3 bases and J by 1 base, with 12 bases between. The CDR3 DNA sequence: TGTGCCAGTAGTATGCGGCGGGACGGTAACTATGGCTACACCTTC. This sequence encodes CASSMRRDGNYGYTF.